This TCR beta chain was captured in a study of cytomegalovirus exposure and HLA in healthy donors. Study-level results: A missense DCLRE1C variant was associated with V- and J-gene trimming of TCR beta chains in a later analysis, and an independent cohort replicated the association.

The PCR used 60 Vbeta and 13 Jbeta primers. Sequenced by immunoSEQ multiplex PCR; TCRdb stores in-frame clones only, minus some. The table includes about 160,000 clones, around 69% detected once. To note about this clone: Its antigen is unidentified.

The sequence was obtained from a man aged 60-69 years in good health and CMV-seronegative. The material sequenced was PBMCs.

CDR3 sequence: CASSRDRDDEKLFF. Written as DNA, the CDR3 is TGTGCCAGCAGCAGGGACAGGGATGATGAAAAACTGTTTTTT. The rearrangement links TRBV5-4 to TRBJ1-4; 9 nucleotides agree with TRBD1. After removal of 4 bases from V and 6 bases from J, the junction contained 4 bases not matched to a gene. The length of the CDR3 is 14 residues. CDR1 SGHNT and CDR2 YYREEE come from the germline V gene (reference sequence).